This is a list of T cell receptor beta chains from one sample in a study of blood T cell repertoires in COVID-19. Sequenced by immunoSEQ multiplex PCR; TCRdb stores in-frame clones only, minus some. The top ten clones hold about 2.5% of a sample with about 170,000 clones, approximately 85% of them seen once. The source material was peripheral blood. The receptors here all came from a woman at least 80 years old with COVID-19, enrolled during active disease. The CDR3 runs from the conserved cysteine through the conserved F or W. D genes are given only for firm matches. The size entry is marked missing in some rows and otherwise reads once, few, many or a size class.

V gene	clone size	J gene	CDR3 length	D gene	CDR3 DNA	CDR3 protein
TRBV29-1	NA	TRBJ1-1	13	NA	TGCAGCGGGAAGGGTTCGGGGGGCGAGGAAGCTTTCTTT	CSGKGSGGEEAFF
TRBV7-3	NA	TRBJ2-7	15	NA	TGTGCCAGCAGCTTACAGGGCGCCCCGGGCTACGAGCAGTACTTC	CASSLQGAPGYEQYF
TRBV7-8	NA	TRBJ1-5	16	NA	TGTGCCAGCAGCTTAGATCAGGGTTCGGGCAATCAGCCCCAGCATTTT	CASSLDQGSGNQPQHF
TRBV7-2	NA	TRBJ1-2	14	NA	TGTGCCAGCAGCCCTGGGGGGGCGGGCTATGGCTACACCTTC	CASSPGGAGYGYTF
TRBV7-9	NA	TRBJ1-2	12	NA	TGTGCCAGCAGCTTACCCCAGGGAGGCTACACCTTC	CASSLPQGGYTF
TRBV9	NA	TRBJ2-5	15	NA	TGTGCCAGCAGCCCGGGACTTATAATACAAGAGACCCAGTACTTC	CASSPGLIIQETQYF
TRBV6-2/TRBV6-3	NA	TRBJ2-7	18	TRBD2	TGTGCCAGCAGTTATCTGCTAGCGGCCGGGGAAGGTTCCTACGAGCAGTACTTC	CASSYLLAAGEGSYEQYF
TRBV19	NA	TRBJ2-3	13	NA	TGTGCCAGCCGACAGGTGACCACAGATACGCAGTATTTT	CASRQVTTDTQYF
TRBV30	NA	TRBJ1-2	12	NA	TGTGCCTGGAGTAAAAACAGGGATGGCTACACCTTC	CAWSKNRDGYTF
TRBV30	NA	TRBJ1-5	15	TRBD1	TGTGCCTGGAGTCGGACAGGGCTATACAATCAGCCCCAGCATTTT	CAWSRTGLYNQPQHF
TRBV24-1	NA	TRBJ2-7	16	TRBD1	TGTGCCACCAGTGAATCACCGGGACAGGGGAGGTACGAGCAGTACTTC	CATSESPGQGRYEQYF
TRBV5-5	NA	TRBJ1-2	14	NA	TGTGCCAGCAGCTTGGGCGGCAGGGGCTATGGCTACACCTTC	CASSLGGRGYGYTF
TRBV7-2	NA	TRBJ1-2	15	TRBD1	TGTGCCAGCAGCTTACGGGACAGGGGAACCTATGGCTACACCTTC	CASSLRDRGTYGYTF
TRBV2	NA	TRBJ1-2	16	TRBD1	TGTGCCAGCAGCAATTGGGGACAGGTTGTTAACTATGGCTACACCTTC	CASSNWGQVVNYGYTF
TRBV6-6	once	TRBJ1-1	15	NA	TGTGCCAGCAGTACCCCTTCTACAGGTTTGGATGAAGCTTTCTTT	CASSTPSTGLDEAFF
TRBV7-2	NA	TRBJ1-5	15	NA	TGTGCCAGCAGCCGGGGGGCAGGAGGGGATCAGCCCCAGCATTTT	CASSRGAGGDQPQHF
TRBV12-5	few	TRBJ1-6	15	NA	TGTGCTAGTGGTTTCGGCACAGGGCCGGGTTCACCCCTCCACTTT	CASGFGTGPGSPLHF
TRBV15	few	TRBJ1-2	14	TRBD1	TGTGCCACCAGCATTTCCGGGACAGAAGATGGCTACACCTTC	CATSISGTEDGYTF
TRBV24-1	NA	TRBJ1-5	13	TRBD1	TGTGCCACCAGTGTGACAGGGAATCAGCCCCAGCATTTT	CATSVTGNQPQHF
TRBV7-8	once	TRBJ2-3	13	NA	TGTGCCAGCAGCTTACTGGGCCCAGATACGCAGTATTTT	CASSLLGPDTQYF
TRBV19	NA	TRBJ2-5	15	NA	TGTGCCAGTAGTATAGCTGGCAGGGGTTGGGAGACCCAGTACTTC	CASSIAGRGWETQYF
TRBV12-5	NA	TRBJ1-6	11	NA	TGTGCTAGTGCTACGGTGCCACCCCTCCACTTT	CASATVPPLHF
TRBV7-3	NA	TRBJ2-1	15	NA	TGTGCCAGCAGCTTAACTCGGGACACCTACAATGAGCAGTTCTTC	CASSLTRDTYNEQFF
TRBV7-3	NA	TRBJ2-2	14	NA	TGTGCCAGCAGGAAGGACAGATACACCGGGGAGCTGTTTTTT	CASRKDRYTGELFF
TRBV14	NA	TRBJ2-1	16	NA	TGTGCCAGCAGCCAAACGCGACAAGGAGGGTACAATGAGCAGTTCTTC	CASSQTRQGGYNEQFF
TRBV28	few	TRBJ2-7	14	TRBD1	TGTGCCAGCAAATGGGACAGATACTCCTACGAGCAGTACTTC	CASKWDRYSYEQYF
TRBV7-9	NA	TRBJ2-3	15	TRBD2	TGTGCCAGCAGCTTAGCTAGCGGGATGACAGATACGCAGTATTTT	CASSLASGMTDTQYF
TRBV30	NA	TRBJ2-3	15	TRBD2	TGTGCCTATCAGGGCGGGAGGGTCCTCACAGATACGCAGTATTTT	CAYQGGRVLTDTQYF
TRBV9	NA	TRBJ2-5	15	NA	TGTGCCAGCACCGCGAGGCAGGGGCTTAGAGAGACCCAGTACTTC	CASTARQGLRETQYF
TRBV30	few	TRBJ1-5	13	NA	TGTGCCTGGAGTGCGGAGCTTCGCCAGCCCCAGCATTTT	CAWSAELRQPQHF
TRBV10-1	NA	TRBJ2-5	16	TRBD2	TGCGCCAGCAGTGGCCCCGATGGGAGGGACCAAGAGACCCAGTACTTC	CASSGPDGRDQETQYF
TRBV18	NA	TRBJ1-5	19	TRBD1	TGTGCCAGCTCACTCCGGAGGACAGGGACACCTTTTAGCAATCAGCCCCAGCATTTT	CASSLRRTGTPFSNQPQHF
TRBV6-2/TRBV6-3	NA	TRBJ1-2	14	TRBD1	TGTGCCAGCAGTTCACCTGGACAGGGTGGTGGCTACACCTTC	CASSSPGQGGGYTF
TRBV18	NA	TRBJ2-5	14	NA	TGTGCCAGCTCACCACTAGGCACCGGGGAGACCCAGTACTTC	CASSPLGTGETQYF
TRBV19	NA	TRBJ2-1	17	TRBD2	TGTGCCACCAGGCCGGGACTATCCAGGAGCTCCTACAATGAGCAGTTCTTC	CATRPGLSRSSYNEQFF
TRBV3-1/TRBV3-2	NA	TRBJ2-7	16	TRBD1	TGTGCCAGCAGCCAAGATCTAGGCAGGGGGCTTTACGAGCAGTACTTC	CASSQDLGRGLYEQYF
TRBV11-2	NA	TRBJ2-1	17	NA	TGTGCCAGCAGCTGGCGGGACTGGACTCTATCCTACAATGAGCAGTTCTTC	CASSWRDWTLSYNEQFF
TRBV7-2	few	TRBJ2-7	14	TRBD1	TGTGCCAGCAGCTTAACAGGGGTAACATCCGAGCAGTACTTC	CASSLTGVTSEQYF
TRBV7-2	once	TRBJ1-5	15	NA	TGTGCCAGCAGTGGACCCCGCGGGGGCAATCAGCCCCAGCATTTT	CASSGPRGGNQPQHF
TRBV28	NA	TRBJ1-6	18	TRBD1	TGTGCCAGCAGTCCGACTCTCTGGACAGGGTCCTGGAATTCACCCCTCCACTTT	CASSPTLWTGSWNSPLHF
TRBV6-1	NA	TRBJ2-3	19	NA	TGTGCCAGCAGTGAACTGGGACGATGGGACACTTCTAGCACAGATACGCAGTATTTT	CASSELGRWDTSSTDTQYF
TRBV30	NA	TRBJ1-1	16	NA	TGTGCCTGGAGTAGGTCCCGCCGGGGGGGGGTCACTGAAGCTTTCTTT	CAWSRSRRGGVTEAFF
TRBV6-5	NA	TRBJ2-7	12	NA	TGTGCCAGCAGGGGGGCGTTGGGGGAGCAGTACTTC	CASRGALGEQYF
TRBV9	NA	TRBJ2-1	16	TRBD1	TGTGCCAGCAGCGTAGGTAGGGGGCCTATGGGCAATGAGCAGTTCTTC	CASSVGRGPMGNEQFF
TRBV2	NA	TRBJ1-5	13	TRBD1	TGTGCCAGCGGGACAGGGAGGGTTCAGCCCCAGCATTTT	CASGTGRVQPQHF
TRBV27	few	TRBJ1-1	13	TRBD1	TGTGCCAGCAGTTTCCAGGACAGGGGGCAAGCTTTCTTT	CASSFQDRGQAFF
TRBV21-1	NA	TRBJ1-1	20	NA	TGTGCCAGCAGCAAACGTCCCGGGACAGCGTTCCCCGCGGCTAACACTGAAGCTTTCTTT	CASSKRPGTAFPAANTEAFF
TRBV7-2	NA	TRBJ1-1	18	TRBD1	TGTGCCAGCAGCTTAGCGCTTGGGCAGGGGGTGTTGAACACTGAAGCTTTCTTT	CASSLALGQGVLNTEAFF
TRBV2	few	TRBJ2-5	15	NA	TGTGCCAGCAGTGAAGCGCGGGGCGAGAAGGAGACCCAGTACTTC	CASSEARGEKETQYF
TRBV7-2	many	TRBJ1-1	13	NA	TGTGCCAGCAAACGGAGAGAGAACACTGAAGCTTTCTTT	CASKRRENTEAFF
TRBV2	NA	TRBJ2-3	14	NA	TGTGCCACAGGGCTACAGGGATTAACAGATACGCAGTATTTT	CATGLQGLTDTQYF
TRBV9	NA	TRBJ2-3	16	TRBD2	TGTGCCAGTACTAGCGGGGGGGCCTTTATGACAGATACGCAGTATTTT	CASTSGGAFMTDTQYF
TRBV7-3	few	TRBJ1-1	15	NA	TGTGCCAGCAGCTTAACTGGCCGGGGGTACACTGAAGCTTTCTTT	CASSLTGRGYTEAFF
TRBV19	NA	TRBJ1-2	16	NA	TGTGCCACCAAATTACCCCCCACAGCATCTAACTATGGCTACACCTTC	CATKLPPTASNYGYTF
TRBV20-1	NA	TRBJ2-4	15	NA	TGCAGTGCTAGTCGACCCAGCGTCGCCAAAAACATTCAGTACTTC	CSASRPSVAKNIQYF
TRBV6-5	NA	TRBJ1-2	13	TRBD1	TGTGCCAGCAGTATCCAGGGGGGATATGGCTACACCTTC	CASSIQGGYGYTF
TRBV6-5	NA	TRBJ1-2	13	TRBD1	TGTGCCAGCAGACCACAGGGGGCATCTGGCTACACCTTC	CASRPQGASGYTF
TRBV18	NA	TRBJ1-5	13	NA	TGTGCCAGCTCACCGGGTCGGGGTCAGCCCCAGCATTTT	CASSPGRGQPQHF
TRBV7-3	NA	TRBJ2-3	16	NA	TGTGCCAGCAGCCCCAAAGACCGAGCGGGCACAGATACGCAGTATTTT	CASSPKDRAGTDTQYF